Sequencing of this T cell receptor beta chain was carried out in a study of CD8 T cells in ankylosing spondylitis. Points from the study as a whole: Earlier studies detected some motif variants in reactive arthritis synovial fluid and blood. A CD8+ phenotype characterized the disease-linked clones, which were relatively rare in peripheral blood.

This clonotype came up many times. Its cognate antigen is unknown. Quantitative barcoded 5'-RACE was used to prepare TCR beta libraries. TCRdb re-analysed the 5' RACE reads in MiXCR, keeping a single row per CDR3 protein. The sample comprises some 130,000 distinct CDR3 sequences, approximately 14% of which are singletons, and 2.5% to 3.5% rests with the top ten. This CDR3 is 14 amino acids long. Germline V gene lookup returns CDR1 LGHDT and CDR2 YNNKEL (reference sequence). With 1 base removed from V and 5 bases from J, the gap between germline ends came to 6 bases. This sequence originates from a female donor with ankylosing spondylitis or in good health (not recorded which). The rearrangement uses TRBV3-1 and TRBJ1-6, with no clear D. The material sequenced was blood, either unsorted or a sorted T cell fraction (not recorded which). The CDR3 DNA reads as TGTGCCAGCAGCCAAGGGCAGAATAATTCACCCCTCCACTTT. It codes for CASSQGQNNSPLHF.